This T cell receptor beta chain was captured by sequencing in a study of control samples from healthy donors and cancer patients. Clones were sequenced by immunoSEQ multiplex PCR, and TCRdb holds only the in-frame ones, with some missing. The table lists roughly 130,000 clones, 75% to 95% of them singletons. Trimming removed 5 bases from V and 6 bases from J, with 14 bases in between. This CDR3 region has 14 residues. Germline V lookup: CDR1 SEHNR, CDR2 FQNEAQ (reference sequence). The sequence derives from a man between 18 and 29 years old in good health. The source material was blood. The gene calls are TRBV7-9 and TRBJ1-5, with a possible D match to TRBD1 (5 bases). The CDR3 nucleotides read TGTGCCAGCAGCCCCGGACAACCTGGTCAGCCCCAGCATTTT. Amino acids: CASSPGQPGQPQHF.